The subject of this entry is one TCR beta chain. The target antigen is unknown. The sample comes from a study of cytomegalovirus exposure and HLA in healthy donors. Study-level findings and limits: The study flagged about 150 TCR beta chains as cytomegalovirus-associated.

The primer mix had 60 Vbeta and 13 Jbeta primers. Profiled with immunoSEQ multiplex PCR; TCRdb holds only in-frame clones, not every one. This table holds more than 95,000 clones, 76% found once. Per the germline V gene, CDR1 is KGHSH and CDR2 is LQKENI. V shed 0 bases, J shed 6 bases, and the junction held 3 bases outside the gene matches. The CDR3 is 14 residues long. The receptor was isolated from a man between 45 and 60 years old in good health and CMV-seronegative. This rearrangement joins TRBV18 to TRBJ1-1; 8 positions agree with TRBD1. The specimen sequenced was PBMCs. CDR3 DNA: TGTGCCAGCTCACCACCGGGGGACAGGCCTGAAGCTTTCTTT. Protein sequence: CASSPPGDRPEAFF.